This T cell receptor (beta chain) was captured in a study of brain T cells in children with intractable seizures. Specified time point: blood from clinic visit 5 months post-surgery; TSC patient then seizure free. The CDR3 length is 14 residues. Per the germline V gene, CDR1 is MGHDK and CDR2 is SYGVNS. Deletions cut 1 base from V and 0 bases from J, with 6 bases between. General study findings and limits: HCMV serostatus was not known, and viral specificity came from CDR3 similarity only. Pre- and post-surgery blood differed in depth, so pre-surgery absences may be undersampling.

With regard to this clone: Its antigen remains unknown.

Libraries were prepared by immunoSEQ multiplex PCR; TCRdb keeps only in-frame clonotypes and omits some of them. The repertoire has 340,000 or so clones, 93% of them found once; the top ten carry roughly 6%. The V and J genes are TRBV25-1 and TRBJ1-2; D is undetermined. The specimen comprised peripheral blood, sampled approximately 5 months after surgery. The sequence was obtained from a boy in the first two years of life with tuberous sclerosis and intractable seizures. CDR3 protein: CASSELTANYGYTF. CDR3 nucleotide sequence: TGTGCCAGCAGTGAATTAACAGCTAACTATGGCTACACCTTC.